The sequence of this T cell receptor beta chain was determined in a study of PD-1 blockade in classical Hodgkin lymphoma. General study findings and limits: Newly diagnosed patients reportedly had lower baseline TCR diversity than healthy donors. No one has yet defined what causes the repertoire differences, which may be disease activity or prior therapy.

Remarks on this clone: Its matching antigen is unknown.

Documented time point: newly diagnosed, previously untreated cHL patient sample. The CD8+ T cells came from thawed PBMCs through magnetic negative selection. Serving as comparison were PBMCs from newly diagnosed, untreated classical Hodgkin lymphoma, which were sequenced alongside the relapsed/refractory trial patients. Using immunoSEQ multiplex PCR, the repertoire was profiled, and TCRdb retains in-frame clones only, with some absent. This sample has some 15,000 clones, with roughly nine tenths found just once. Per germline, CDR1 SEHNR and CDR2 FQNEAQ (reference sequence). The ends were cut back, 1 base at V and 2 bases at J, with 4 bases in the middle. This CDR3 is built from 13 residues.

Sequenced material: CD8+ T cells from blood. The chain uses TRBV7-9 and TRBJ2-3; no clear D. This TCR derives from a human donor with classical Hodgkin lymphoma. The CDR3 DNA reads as TGTGCCAGCAGCTTAGGGACCACAGATACGCAGTATTTT. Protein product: CASSLGTTDTQYF.